This TCR beta chain was profiled in a study of cytomegalovirus exposure and HLA in healthy donors. The overall study: Most donors, roughly 77% of more than 300 genotyped, fell in the Caucasian-associated ancestry cluster.

This CDR3 has 14 residues. V lost 7 bases, J lost 4 bases, and 16 bases lay in between. CDR1 and CDR2 (germline): MNHEY, SVGAGI. PCR used 60 Vbeta primers and 13 Jbeta primers. The table came from immunoSEQ multiplex PCR; TCRdb's copy has only in-frame clones and leaves some out. Of some 90,000 clones listed, less than 80% were seen once; the top ten hold about 3%. The chain carries TRBV6-5 and TRBJ1-2, with D possibly TRBD1 on 6 matching bases. Sequenced: PBMCs. This sequence was found in a woman in her forties in good health and CMV-seronegative. The CDR3 loop is CASIPSGTSYGYTF. CDR3 DNA sequence: TGTGCCAGCATACCCTCCGGGACAAGCTATGGCTACACCTTC.